A single TCR beta chain is shown here with its context. TCRdb's table, derived via immunoSEQ multiplex PCR, lists solely in-frame clones and lacks some. The repertoire consists of 68,000 or so clones, with roughly 89% occurring once and the leading ten covering about 8.2%. This sample was taken from a study of OX40 agonist ivuxolimab in advanced cancers. With 2 bases clipped from V and 2 bases from J, the junction kept 6 bases outside the gene matches. Germline-derived CDR1 and CDR2 are SGHNT and YENEEA. This CDR3 is 15 amino acids long. The V and J genes are TRBV11-3 and TRBJ2-7, with 7 bases matching TRBD1. The sequence was collected from an adult with an advanced solid tumor such as melanoma, head and neck, liver or kidney cancer. The material sequenced was CD4+ or CD8+ T cells sorted from blood, taken in a trial of the OX40 agonist ivuxolimab. This CDR3 reads CASSLRTGHTYEQYF. Written as DNA, the CDR3 is TGTGCCAGCAGCTTAAGGACAGGCCATACCTACGAGCAGTACTTC.